The subject of this entry is one T cell receptor (beta chain). Antigen specificity is unknown. The data were taken from a study of cytomegalovirus exposure and HLA in healthy donors. At the level of the study: The early release's HLA-typed donors yielded tens of millions of unique TCRs. Whole-study findings and limits: DRB1 showed the most TCR associations and HLA-C the fewest in a later analysis, as rates varied by HLA locus. The classifier reportedly diagnosed cytomegalovirus status with high sensitivity and specificity.

V shed 4 bases and J 5 bases; nucleotides not matched to a gene: 2. This CDR3 has 15 amino acids. Germline V CDR1 and CDR2: SGHTS, YDEGEE. Primers included in the PCR were 60 Vbeta and 13 Jbeta primers. Source study methods: As a later analysis found, there were 78 million or so unique TCR beta chains, of which 8.5 million to 14 million were shared. The method was immunoSEQ multiplex PCR; TCRdb's version includes in-frame clones alone and lacks a portion of them. V and J calls and clone size are as listed in that table; D and trimming were resolved from the DNA. The data show 150,000 or so clones, roughly four fifths seen once.

The sequenced sample consisted of PBMCs. The chain carries TRBV5-8 and TRBJ2-5; 16 positions agree with TRBD2. This TCR derives from a man between 18 and 35 years old in good health and CMV-seropositive. In DNA form, the CDR3 reads TGTGCCAGCAGCCCGGGACTAGCGGGAGGGGAGACCCAGTACTTC. Translating it yields CASSPGLAGGETQYF.